This passage covers 32 T cell receptor beta chains from one sample sequenced in a study of T-cell reconstitution after alpha-beta-depleted transplantation in children. Preparation of the TCRbeta library used unique molecular identifiers. From the PCR reads, TCRdb called clonotypes with MiXCR, one entry per CDR3 protein. Of approximately 99,000 distinct CDR3 sequences in the sample, 6.4% were seen once. Sample: PBMCs, mostly from graft donor cells, taken 360 days after TCRalphabeta/CD19-depleted stem cell transplant. All receptors derive from a male patient aged 2-15 years who had a stem cell transplant for acute lymphoblastic leukemia, so the T cells may come from the graft donor.

This clonotype was detected ten times or more. This chain connects TRBV25-1 to TRBJ2-7; 11 bases align to TRBD1. The CDR3 extends over 14 amino acids. Per germline, CDR1 MGHDK and CDR2 SYGVNS. J was trimmed by 4 bases and V by 6 bases; bases with no gene match: 5. The CDR3 DNA reads as TGTGCCAGCAGAGGGTGGGACAGGGGGTACGAGCAGTACTTC. Translation: CASRGWDRGYEQYF.

The rearrangement links TRBV6-5 to TRBJ2-7; no definite D call. With 3 bases removed from V and 1 base from J, the gap between germline ends came to 13 bases. CDR3 length: 15 amino acids. Germline V CDR1 and CDR2: MNHEY, SVGAGI. The CDR3 sequence: CASSYSHYLSYEQYF. The CDR3 nucleotides are TGTGCCAGCAGTTATTCGCACTATCTTTCCTACGAGCAGTACTTC.

Ten or more counts support this clonotype. The genes are TRBV4-2 and TRBJ1-5; the D gene is possibly TRBD1 (5 bases). Germline CDR1 reads LGHNA; CDR2 reads YNFKEQ. CDR3 length: 15 amino acids. V was clipped by 0 bases and J by 5 bases, with 11 bases between them. DNA for the CDR3: TGTGCCAGCAGCCAAGATCGGGGGAGTTATCAGCCCCAGCATTTT. Encoded protein: CASSQDRGSYQPQHF.

This clonotype was picked up many times. This rearrangement joins TRBV6-2 or TRBV6-3 to TRBJ2-1; TRBD2 agrees at 14 bases. The CDR3 is 16 amino acids. The germline V gene encodes CDR1 MNHEY and CDR2 SVGEGT. Germline trimming cut 2 bases from V and 3 bases from J; bases unmatched to any gene: 0. The CDR3 loop reads CASSYGTSGSYNEQFF. The CDR3 region has the DNA TGTGCCAGCAGTTACGGGACTAGCGGGAGCTACAATGAGCAGTTCTTC.

This clonotype was observed a few times. The gene calls are TRBV12-3 or TRBV12-4 and TRBJ1-1; D call uncertain. V was shortened by 4 bases and J by 12 bases, with 12 bases between the two germline ends. The CDR3 totals 11 residues. The CDR3, as DNA: TGTGCCAGCAGTTCAGTTCCACAACCTTTCTTT. Translation: CASSSVPQPFF.

This clonotype was detected ten times or more. The chain is built from TRBV6-5 and TRBJ1-1; D unclear. Trimming took off 4 bases at V and 1 base at J, with 7 bases between the two ends. Germline V gene sequence: CDR1 MNHEY, CDR2 SVGAGI. The CDR3 is 13 amino acids. The CDR3: CASSSAWNTEAFF. In nucleotides, the CDR3 is TGTGCCAGCAGTTCCGCCTGGAACACTGAAGCTTTCTTT.

This clonotype has a count of ten or more. The J gene is TRBJ2-5, the V gene TRBV7-8; TRBD1 aligns across 7 bases. Germline V gene sequence: CDR1 SGHVS, CDR2 FQNEAQ. The CDR3 spans 15 residues. Trimming at V came to 2 bases and at J to 4 bases, leaving 7 bases not matched to a gene. CDR3 residues: CASSLKQTGRETQYF. Here the CDR3 DNA reads TGTGCCAGCAGCTTAAAGCAGACAGGGCGAGAGACCCAGTACTTC.

This clonotype was detected a few times. V and J are TRBV5-1 and TRBJ2-3; D uncertain. The CDR3 contains 11 residues. The V end was cut by 5 bases, the J end by 5 bases, with 6 bases between. CDR1 and CDR2 (germline): SGHRS, YFSETQ. The CDR3 DNA reads as TGCGCCAGCAGGGAAATAGATACGCAGTATTTT. It translates to CASREIDTQYF.

This clonotype was recorded many times. The rearrangement uses TRBV9 and TRBJ2-3; D possibly corresponds to TRBD2 (5 bases). This CDR3 has 14 amino acids. The ends were cut back, 1 base at V and 6 bases at J, with 12 bases in the middle. Germline loops: CDR1 SGDLS, CDR2 YYNGEE. The CDR3 DNA is TGTGCCAGCAGCGTACTCTCCCGAGGGGATACGCAGTATTTT. Residues: CASSVLSRGDTQYF.

There are many counts of this clonotype. The V and J genes are TRBV7-9 and TRBJ1-1; D is perhaps TRBD1 (5 bases). The germline V and J ends were trimmed by 10 bases and 0 bases, with 15 bases remaining between them. Per the germline V gene, CDR1 is SEHNR and CDR2 is FQNEAQ (reference sequence). The CDR3 is 14 amino acids. The CDR3 region is CATRTDSMNTEAFF. The CDR3, as DNA: TGTGCCACCCGAACAGACAGCATGAACACTGAAGCTTTCTTT.

The chain carries TRBV9 and TRBJ1-4; TRBD1 might be the D (5 bases). The CDR3 extends over 15 amino acids. Germline values: CDR1 SGDLS, CDR2 YYNGEE. Trimming removed 3 bases from V and 1 base from J, with 10 bases in between. The CDR3 spells CASSEWGKTNEKLFF. In nucleotides, the CDR3 is TGTGCCAGCAGCGAATGGGGGAAAACTAATGAAAAACTGTTTTTT.

This clonotype was seen a few times. This rearrangement joins TRBV5-1 to TRBJ2-7; 7 bases fit TRBD2. The CDR3 has 15 residues. V shed 3 bases and J 2 bases; nucleotides not matched to a gene: 8. Germline CDR1 SGHRS, CDR2 YFSETQ. CDR3 amino acids: CASSYWTGGTYEQYF. CDR3 nucleotides: TGCGCCAGCAGCTATTGGACCGGGGGGACCTACGAGCAGTACTTC.

This clonotype showed up many times. The CDR3 protein is CASSQDGLAEETQYF. The CDR3 region has the DNA TGTGCCAGCAGCCAAGACGGACTAGCAGAAGAGACCCAGTACTTC. V and J are TRBV4-2 and TRBJ2-5; 8 bases are shared with TRBD2. The CDR3 contains 15 residues. Germline values: CDR1 LGHNA, CDR2 YNFKEQ. Trimming at V came to 0 bases and at J to 3 bases, leaving 3 bases not matched to a gene.

This clonotype has a count of ten or more. The genes are TRBV12-5 and TRBJ2-7, with D tentatively TRBD1 (5 bases). Germline V gene data show CDR1 as LGHNT and CDR2 as FRNRAP. V was shortened by 0 bases and J by 2 bases, with 11 bases between the two germline ends. The CDR3 extends over 15 amino acids. The CDR3 nucleotides are TGTGCTAGTGGTTTGGTTTCCGAAGGGGCCTACGAGCAGTACTTC. Protein: CASGLVSEGAYEQYF.

There are many counts of this clonotype. The chain combines TRBV7-9 with TRBJ2-1; 14 nucleotides align to TRBD2. The CDR3 has 14 amino acids. J lost 7 bases, V lost 7 bases, and 3 bases had no gene match. Germline CDR1 SEHNR, CDR2 FQNEAQ (reference sequence). The CDR3 reads CASTRLAGGNEQFF. The DNA of the CDR3 is TGTGCCAGCACCCGACTAGCGGGAGGGAATGAGCAGTTCTTC. Full variable domain (outside the CDR3, taken from reference TRBV7-9 and TRBJ2-1): DTGVSQNPRHKITKRGQNVTFRCDPISEHNRLYWYRQTLGQGPEFLTYFQNEAQLEKSRLLSDRFSAERPKGSFSTLEIQRTEQGDSAMYLCASTRLAGGNEQFFGPGTRLTVL.

This clonotype was recorded at least ten times. V and J are TRBV7-2 and TRBJ2-7; tentative D call: TRBD2 (5 bases). Trimming took 5 bases from V and 3 from J, leaving 11 bases between them. This CDR3 spans 13 amino acids. The germline V gene encodes CDR1 SGHTA and CDR2 FQGNSA. The CDR3 is CASSPRAFYEQYF. Written as DNA, the CDR3 is TGTGCCAGCAGCCCGCGGGCTTTCTACGAGCAGTACTTC. The full variable domain, its missing parts supplied by reference TRBV7-2 and TRBJ2-7, is GAGVSQSPSNKVTEKGKDVELRCDPISGHTALYWYRQSLGQGLEFLIYFQGNSAPDKSGLPSDRFSAERTGGSVSTLTIQRTQQEDSAVYLCASSPRAFYEQYFGPGTRLTVT.

The chain is built from TRBV12-3 or TRBV12-4 and TRBJ1-3; no clear D gene. The CDR3 contains 17 residues. V lost 3 bases, J lost 0 bases, and 15 bases lay in between. The CDR3 nucleotides are TGTGCCAGCAGTTTCCTTAGAAAGACCAGCTCTGGAAACACCATATATTTT. Its translation is CASSFLRKTSSGNTIYF.

This clonotype was seen at least ten times. The rearrangement uses TRBV3-1 and TRBJ2-1; D is unclear. Trimming shortened V by 0 bases and J by 2 bases, and 5 bases separated the two germline ends. Germline values: CDR1 LGHDT, CDR2 YNNKEL (reference sequence). The CDR3 covers 14 residues. The CDR3 protein is CASSQEIAYNEQFF. In nucleotides, the CDR3 is TGTGCCAGCAGCCAAGAGATAGCCTACAATGAGCAGTTCTTC.

This clonotype was detected ten times or more. The chain employs TRBV27 and TRBJ2-1; either TRBD1 or TRBD2 may supply D (5 bases each). V was clipped by 7 bases and J by 7 bases, with 11 bases between them. The CDR3 is 12 amino acids. Germline V gives CDR1 MNHEY, CDR2 SMNVEV (reference sequence). CDR3 DNA: TGTGCCAGCATCGACTGGGGGAATGAGCAGTTCTTC. Translating gives CASIDWGNEQFF.

This clonotype was counted at least ten times. This sequence joins TRBV21-1 and TRBJ2-3; the DNA was not used to check the table's D call, TRBD1. TRBV21-1 counts as a pseudogene. The CDR3 is 12 residues long. The CDR3 region is CASRQVTDTQYF. The CDR3 DNA reads TGTGCCAGCAGACAGGTCACAGATACGCAGTATTTT.

The CDR3 here is CASSQGGVRTEAFF. CDR3 nucleotides: TGTGCCAGCAGCCAAGGGGGGGTTCGGACTGAAGCTTTCTTT. The chain couples TRBV9 to TRBJ1-1; the D gene is possibly TRBD1 (6 bases). This CDR3 region has 14 residues. Germline CDR1 reads SGDLS; CDR2 reads YYNGEE. Trimming removed 4 bases from V and 5 bases from J, with 15 bases in between. The variable domain in full, completed from reference TRBV9 and TRBJ1-1, reads DSGVTQTPKHLITATGQRVTLRCSPRSGDLSVYWYQQSLDQGLQFLIQYYNGEERAKGNILERFSAQQFPDLHSELNLSSLELGDSALYFCASSQGGVRTEAFFGQGTRLTVV.

The rearrangement links TRBV13 to TRBJ1-1, with D possibly TRBD1 on 6 matching bases. The germline CDR1 and CDR2 sequences are PRHDT and FYEKMQ (reference sequence). The V end was cut by 5 bases, the J end by 10 bases, with 14 bases between. The CDR3 runs 12 residues. The CDR3 loop is CASSRGHRPAFF. The CDR3 bases are TGTGCCAGCAGCCGGGGACACCGGCCAGCTTTCTTT.

The genes are TRBV20-1 and TRBJ2-7; possible D gene TRBD2, 6 bases. This CDR3 has 11 amino acids. CDR1 is DFQATT, CDR2 SNEGSKA, per germline (reference sequence). Trimming cost V 4 bases and J 3 bases, with 7 bases left between them. CDR3 nucleotides: TGCAGTGCTACGGAGGGCTACGAGCAGTACTTC. This gives the protein CSATEGYEQYF.

The gene calls are TRBV6-6 and TRBJ2-7; possible D gene TRBD2, 7 bases. Germline values: CDR1 MNHNY, CDR2 SVGAGI (reference sequence). This CDR3 has 11 amino acids. Deletions cut 8 bases from V and 7 bases from J, with 12 bases between. CDR3 DNA: TGTGCCAGCTGGGAGGGGGGGGAGCAGTACTTC. Its translation is CASWEGGEQYF.

This clonotype was counted ten times or more. The chain employs TRBV12-3 or TRBV12-4 and TRBJ2-2, with 8 bases matching TRBD2. The CDR3 runs to 16 residues. V was clipped by 2 bases and J by 0 bases; unmatched bases: 2. The CDR3 DNA is TGTGCCAGCAGTTTACTAGCGGGCGCGAACACCGGGGAGCTGTTTTTT. This translates into CASSLLAGANTGELFF.

V is TRBV5-6 and J is TRBJ2-2; TRBD2 is a possible D gene (5 bases). Looked up from germline, CDR1 is SGHDT and CDR2 is YYEEEE. This CDR3 has 13 amino acids. V gave up 4 bases and J gave up 6 bases, with 10 bases separating them. CDR3 nucleotides: TGTGCCAGCAGCGTAGGGAGTCCCGGGGAGCTGTTTTTT. Translation gives CASSVGSPGELFF.

There are many counts of this clonotype. This chain links TRBV12-3 or TRBV12-4 with TRBJ2-5; possibly TRBD1 or TRBD2 for D (7 bases each). CDR3 length: 14 residues. V lost 2 bases to trimming and J lost 7 bases, with 14 bases between them. CDR3 region: CASSLSQGEGTQYF. CDR3 nucleotide sequence: TGTGCCAGCAGTTTAAGTCAGGGGGAGGGGACCCAGTACTTC.

This clonotype was observed a handful of times. J is TRBJ2-7 and V is TRBV6-1, with D uncertain. The CDR3 extends over 13 amino acids. Germline V gene sequence: CDR1 MNHNS, CDR2 SASEGT. V was clipped by 2 bases and J by 6 bases, with 11 bases between them. Here the CDR3 reads CASSETGGTEQYF. CDR3 nucleotides: TGTGCCAGCAGTGAAACTGGTGGAACCGAGCAGTACTTC.

At least ten counts were recorded for this clonotype. The genes are TRBV7-9 and TRBJ2-7, with 9 bases matching TRBD2. In germline, CDR1 is SEHNR, CDR2 FQNEAQ (reference sequence). V lost 4 bases to trimming and J lost 2 bases; unmatched junction nucleotides: 9. The CDR3 is made up of 16 amino acids. CDR3: CASSSPGTSRPYEQYF. In DNA form, the CDR3 reads TGTGCCAGCAGCTCTCCCGGGACTAGCCGTCCCTACGAGCAGTACTTC.

In this sample, this clonotype turned up many times. This chain uses TRBV7-6 with TRBJ2-2; 7 positions agree with TRBD2. In germline, CDR1 is SGHVS, CDR2 FNYEAQ. This CDR3 is 16 amino acids long. Trimming removed 4 bases from V and 0 bases from J; junction bases left unmatched: 5. CDR3 protein: CASSSTGGTNTGELFF. In DNA, the CDR3 is TGTGCCAGCAGCTCCACGGGGGGTACGAACACCGGGGAGCTGTTTTTT. Full variable domain (remainder filled in from reference TRBV7-6 and TRBJ2-2): GAGVSQSPRYKVTKRGQDVALRCDPISGHVSLYWYRQALGQGPEFLTYFNYEAQQDKSGLPNDRFSAERPEGSISTLTIQRTEQRDSAMYRCASSSTGGTNTGELFFGEGSRLTVL.

The chain uses TRBV7-6 and TRBJ2-3; TRBD1 matches 10 bases. CDR1 and CDR2 from the germline V gene are SGHVS and FNYEAQ. V lost 0 bases to trimming and J lost 1 base; unmatched junction nucleotides: 4. The CDR3 has 17 residues. The CDR3 DNA reads TGTGCCAGCAGCTTAGCGACCGGGACAGGGGGCACAGATACGCAGTATTTT. Its protein product is CASSLATGTGGTDTQYF.

This clonotype has a count of ten or more. This chain links TRBV29-1 with TRBJ1-2; no clear D. From germline, CDR1 is SQVTM and CDR2 ANQGSEA. V was clipped by 4 bases and J by 2 bases, with 5 bases between them. The CDR3 length is 11 residues. CDR3 in amino acids: CSVAKNYGYTF. The CDR3 DNA reads as TGCAGCGTTGCCAAGAACTATGGCTACACCTTC.